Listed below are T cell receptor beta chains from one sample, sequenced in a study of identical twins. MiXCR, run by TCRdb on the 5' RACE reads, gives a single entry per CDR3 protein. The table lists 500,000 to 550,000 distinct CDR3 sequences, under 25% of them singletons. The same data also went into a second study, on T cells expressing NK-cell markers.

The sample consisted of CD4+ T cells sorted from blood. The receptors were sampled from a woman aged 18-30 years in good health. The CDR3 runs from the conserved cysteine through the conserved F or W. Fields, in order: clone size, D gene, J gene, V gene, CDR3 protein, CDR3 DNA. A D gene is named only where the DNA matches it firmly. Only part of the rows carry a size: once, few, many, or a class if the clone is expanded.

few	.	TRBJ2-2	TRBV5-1	CASSSVQNTGELFF	TGCGCCAGCAGCTCAGTACAGAACACCGGGGAGCTGTTTTTT
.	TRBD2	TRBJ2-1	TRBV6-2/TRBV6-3	CASSSAGVPWGYNEQFF	TGTGCCAGCAGTTCAGCGGGAGTCCCCTGGGGCTACAATGAGCAGTTCTTC
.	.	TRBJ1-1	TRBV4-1	CASSQDRDVEAFF	TGCGCCAGCAGCCAAGACAGGGACGTTGAAGCTTTCTTT
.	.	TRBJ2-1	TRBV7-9	CASSLGGPHPYEQFF	TGTGCCAGCAGCTTAGGTGGCCCCCATCCGTATGAGCAGTTCTTC
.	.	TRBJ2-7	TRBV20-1	CSARIGIYEQYF	TGCAGTGCTAGAATCGGGATCTACGAGCAGTACTTC
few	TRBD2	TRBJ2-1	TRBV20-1	CSAPGTSGTIFSYNEQFF	TGCAGTGCTCCCGGGACTAGCGGGACTATCTTCTCCTACAATGAGCAGTTCTTC
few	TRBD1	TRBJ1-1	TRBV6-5	CASSLSTGRTFF	TGTGCCAGCAGCCTATCGACAGGGAGAACTTTCTTT
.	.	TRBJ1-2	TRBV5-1	CASTEDRNYGYTF	TGCGCCAGCACAGAAGACAGGAACTATGGCTACACCTTC
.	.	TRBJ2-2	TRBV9	CASSPQGQNTGELFF	TGTGCCAGCAGCCCTCAGGGACAAAACACCGGGGAGCTGTTTTTT
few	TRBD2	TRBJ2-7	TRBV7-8	CASSSHRLAGGEHSYEQYF	TGTGCCAGCAGCTCGCATAGACTAGCGGGGGGCGAGCACTCCTACGAGCAGTACTTC
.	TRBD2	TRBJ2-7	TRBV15	CATSREALAGSYEQYF	TGTGCCACCAGCAGAGAAGCACTAGCGGGAAGCTACGAGCAGTACTTC
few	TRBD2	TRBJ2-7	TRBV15	CATSREGVAGEGLLNEQYF	TGTGCCACCAGCAGAGAAGGGGTAGCGGGAGAGGGCCTACTGAACGAGCAGTACTTC
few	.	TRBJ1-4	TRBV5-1	CASSLEWAVNEKLFF	TGCGCCAGCAGCTTGGAATGGGCGGTGAATGAAAAACTGTTTTTT
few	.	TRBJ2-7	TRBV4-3	CASSQVLGRAYEQYF	TGCGCCAGCAGCCAAGTTTTAGGCAGGGCCTACGAGCAGTACTTC
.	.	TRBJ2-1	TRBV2	CASSVWDNEQFF	TGTGCCAGCAGTGTCTGGGACAATGAGCAGTTCTTC
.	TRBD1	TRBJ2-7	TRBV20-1	CSARQGARSSYEQYF	TGCAGTGCTAGACAGGGGGCGAGGTCCTCCTACGAGCAGTACTTC
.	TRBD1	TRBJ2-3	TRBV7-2	CASNPQTGVDTQYF	TGTGCCAGCAACCCACAGACAGGGGTAGATACGCAGTATTTT
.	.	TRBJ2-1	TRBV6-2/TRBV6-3	CASSPGTTPGNEQFF	TGTGCCAGCAGCCCCGGGACAACCCCTGGGAATGAGCAGTTCTTC